The rows below give T cell receptor beta chains drawn from one sample of a study of blood T cell repertoires in COVID-19. Sequenced by immunoSEQ multiplex PCR; TCRdb stores in-frame clones only, minus some. Of roughly 240,000 clones listed, approximately 86% are singletons. The material sequenced was peripheral blood. The receptors were gathered from a woman between 55 and 75 years old who had recovered from COVID-19. CDR3s include the opening cysteine and the closing phenylalanine or tryptophan. The order of the fields is V gene, CDR3 protein.

V gene: TRBV5-1
CDR3 protein: CASSLGQGDNEKLFF

V gene: TRBV20-1
CDR3 protein: CSATRTGELFF

V gene: TRBV19
CDR3 protein: CASSIGGTSGADTQYF

V gene: TRBV3-1/TRBV3-2
CDR3 protein: CASSQVRGGTDTQYF

V gene: TRBV21-1
CDR3 protein: CAREHSGHSAYEQYF

V gene: TRBV6-1
CDR3 protein: CASSPRTGREQYF

V gene: TRBV5-1
CDR3 protein: CASSVQGARGYTF

V gene: TRBV24-1
CDR3 protein: CATSVAGHTIEQFF

V gene: TRBV9
CDR3 protein: CASSARDRVGEQYF

V gene: TRBV11-2
CDR3 protein: CASSSLAGPYNEQFF

V gene: TRBV5-1
CDR3 protein: CASSSDRGLVETQYF

V gene: TRBV2
CDR3 protein: CASSADRMRGYTF

V gene: TRBV28
CDR3 protein: CASSSSTYTYEQYF

V gene: TRBV21-1
CDR3 protein: CASSKDETGGMNEQFF

V gene: TRBV5-1
CDR3 protein: CASSLIGQGAGGELFF

V gene: TRBV5-1
CDR3 protein: CASSLADRGREQYF

V gene: TRBV10-3
CDR3 protein: CAIRASASTDTQYF

V gene: TRBV7-9
CDR3 protein: CASQDRDSEKLFF

V gene: TRBV6-2/TRBV6-3
CDR3 protein: CASSPGQRDYGYTF

V gene: TRBV5-6
CDR3 protein: CASSAGLVSTYTQYF

V gene: TRBV15
CDR3 protein: CATSRSTGGITDTQYF

V gene: TRBV12-3/TRBV12-4
CDR3 protein: CASSSQEAETQYF

V gene: TRBV3-1/TRBV3-2
CDR3 protein: CASRDRGWGNTIYF

V gene: TRBV28
CDR3 protein: CASSLAGRGALDEQYF

V gene: TRBV6-2/TRBV6-3
CDR3 protein: CASSFGWGGGTEAFF

V gene: TRBV11-2
CDR3 protein: CASSFYRTSGVLNEQFF

V gene: TRBV9
CDR3 protein: CASSVDSMNTEAFF

V gene: TRBV6-2/TRBV6-3
CDR3 protein: CASSYGDRGTTEAFF

V gene: TRBV19
CDR3 protein: CASRGQGGNTIYF

V gene: TRBV10-3
CDR3 protein: CAISEGGRGTEAFF

V gene: TRBV11-2
CDR3 protein: CASSTSDRAFNSPLHF

V gene: TRBV11-3
CDR3 protein: CASSFGTTVGETQYF

V gene: TRBV7-9
CDR3 protein: CASSPQRTGHSYTF